The 4 T cell receptor beta chains below all came from one sample that was sequenced in a study of a mutant IDH1 vaccine in newly diagnosed glioma. Sample time point: week 35, safety follow-up. Each dose of the vaccine consisted of 300 ug of mutant IDH1 20-mer peptide, with topical imiquimod. TCRdb keeps only in-frame clones here, not all; method: immunoSEQ multiplex PCR. Of 45,000 or so clones detected, approximately 80% appear once; the ten largest clones hold 4.7%. Their antigen targets remain unknown. The starting material was PBMCs, obtained from a glioma patient whose treatment included an IDH1 peptide vaccine. The receptors derive from a woman aged 40 to 50 with glioma. Some clones in this sample may be carry-over from other donors' samples.

The chain is built from TRBV5-1 and TRBJ2-7; a possible D gene is TRBD1 (6 bases). V was pared by 0 bases and J by 6 bases, with 13 bases between. Per germline, CDR1 SGHRS and CDR2 YFSETQ. The CDR3 covers 14 residues. CDR3 coding DNA: TGCGCCAGCAGCTTGGCACAGGGTGCAGTCGAGCAGTACTTC. Translating it yields CASSLAQGAVEQYF.

The count of this clone is one. This CDR3 is CASSIARGGSIGELFF. The CDR3 DNA reads as TGTGCCAGTAGTATAGCCCGGGGGGGCTCTATCGGGGAGCTGTTTTTT. V gene TRBV19 combines with J gene TRBJ2-2; 8 bases are shared with TRBD2. V trimming: 1 base; J trimming: 7 bases; junction bases outside the gene matches: 8. CDR1 is LNHDA, CDR2 SQIVND, per germline (reference sequence). The CDR3 loop spans 16 amino acids.

This clone was seen a single time. The rearrangement joins TRBV7-6 to TRBJ2-1; possibly TRBD1 for D (5 bases). Per germline, CDR1 SGHVS and CDR2 FNYEAQ. V gave up 5 bases and J gave up 8 bases, with 10 bases separating them. The CDR3 is 12 amino acids. CDR3 loop: CASSQAGYEQFF. As DNA, the CDR3 is TGTGCCAGCAGCCAGGCAGGGTATGAGCAGTTCTTC.

The chain has TRBV29-1 and TRBJ2-7, with TRBD1 matching 9 bases. The germline CDR1 and CDR2 sequences are SQVTM and ANQGSEA. The CDR3 has 14 amino acids. With 0 bases clipped from V and 3 bases from J, the junction kept 3 bases outside the gene matches. The CDR3 nucleotides read TGCAGCGTTGAAGACCAGGACAGGGGCTACGAGCAGTACTTC. Encoded protein: CSVEDQDRGYEQYF.